This TCR beta chain was sequenced in a study of PD-L1 blockade in urothelial cancer. On the study more broadly: Each blood sample yielded a median of about 150,000 T cells.

The table came from immunoSEQ multiplex PCR; TCRdb's copy has only in-frame clones and leaves some out. Among about 63,000 clones listed, roughly 79% were seen once. With 2 bases removed from V and 0 bases from J, the gap between germline ends came to 11 bases. From germline, CDR1 is KGHSH and CDR2 LQKENI. The CDR3 sequence is 16 residues long. This sample's time point: pretreatment peripheral blood. The specimen was PBMCs, collected around atezolizumab (anti-PD-L1) treatment. J is TRBJ1-5 and V is TRBV18, with D perhaps matching TRBD1 (6 bases). This receptor was taken from an older man with urothelial cancer. CDR3 coding DNA: TGTGCCAGCTCACCATCAACAGGGAATAGCAATCAGCCCCAGCATTTT. Its protein is CASSPSTGNSNQPQHF.